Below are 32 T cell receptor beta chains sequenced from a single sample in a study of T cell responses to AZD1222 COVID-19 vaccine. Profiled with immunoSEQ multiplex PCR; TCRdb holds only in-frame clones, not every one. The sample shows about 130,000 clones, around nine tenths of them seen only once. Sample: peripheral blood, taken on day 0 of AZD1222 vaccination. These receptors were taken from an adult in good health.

CDR3 sequence (DNA): TGTGCCAGCGGCTCGACAGGGCGGGGCGCCGGGGAGCTGTTTTTT. Amino acids: CASGSTGRGAGELFF. This chain uses TRBV28 with TRBJ2-2; a possible D gene is TRBD1 (7 bases). Trimming left V 8 bases short and J 6 bases short, with 19 bases between. Looked up from germline, CDR1 is MDHEN and CDR2 is SYDVKM. This CDR3 has 15 amino acids.

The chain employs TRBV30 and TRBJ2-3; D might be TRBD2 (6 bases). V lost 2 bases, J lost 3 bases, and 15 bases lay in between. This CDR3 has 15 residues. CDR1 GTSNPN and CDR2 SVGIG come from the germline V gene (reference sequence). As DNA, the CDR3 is TGTGCCTGGAGTACTGCGGCTGGAGGGACAGATACGCAGTATTTT. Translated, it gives CAWSTAAGGTDTQYF.

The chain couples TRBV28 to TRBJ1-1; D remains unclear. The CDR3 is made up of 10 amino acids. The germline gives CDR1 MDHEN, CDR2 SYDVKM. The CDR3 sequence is CVGLNTEAFF. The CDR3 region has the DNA TGTGTGGGATTGAACACTGAAGCTTTCTTT.

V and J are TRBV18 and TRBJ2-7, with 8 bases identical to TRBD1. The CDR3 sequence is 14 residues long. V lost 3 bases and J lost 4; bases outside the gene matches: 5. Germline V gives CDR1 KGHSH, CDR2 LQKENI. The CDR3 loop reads CASSPIDRGYEQYF. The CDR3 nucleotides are TGTGCCAGCTCACCGATTGACAGGGGTTACGAGCAGTACTTC. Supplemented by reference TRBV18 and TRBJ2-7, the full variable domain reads NAGVMQNPRHLVRRRGQEARLRCSPMKGHSHVYWYRQLPEEGLKFMVYLQKENIIDESGMPKERFSAEFPKEGPSILRIQQVVRGDSAAYFCASSPIDRGYEQYFGPGTRLTVT.

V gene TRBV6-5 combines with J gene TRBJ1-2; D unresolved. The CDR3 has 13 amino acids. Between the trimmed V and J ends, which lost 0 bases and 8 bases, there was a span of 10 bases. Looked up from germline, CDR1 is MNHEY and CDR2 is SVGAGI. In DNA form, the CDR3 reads TGTGCCAGCAGTTACTCGATTGGGCAGGGCTACACCTTC. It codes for CASSYSIGQGYTF.

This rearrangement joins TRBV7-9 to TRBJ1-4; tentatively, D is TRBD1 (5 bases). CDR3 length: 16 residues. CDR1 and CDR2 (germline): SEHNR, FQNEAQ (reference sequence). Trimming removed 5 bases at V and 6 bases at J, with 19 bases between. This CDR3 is CASSLGRGGMDEKLFF. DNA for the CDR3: TGTGCCAGCAGCCTCGGACGGGGGGGAATGGATGAAAAACTGTTTTTT.

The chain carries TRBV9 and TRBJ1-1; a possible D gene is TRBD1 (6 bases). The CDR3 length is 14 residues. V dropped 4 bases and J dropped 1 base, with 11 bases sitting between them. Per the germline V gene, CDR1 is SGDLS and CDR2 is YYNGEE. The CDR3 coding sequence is TGTGCCAGCAGCATTGGACAGTCGAACACTGAAGCTTTCTTT. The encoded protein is CASSIGQSNTEAFF.

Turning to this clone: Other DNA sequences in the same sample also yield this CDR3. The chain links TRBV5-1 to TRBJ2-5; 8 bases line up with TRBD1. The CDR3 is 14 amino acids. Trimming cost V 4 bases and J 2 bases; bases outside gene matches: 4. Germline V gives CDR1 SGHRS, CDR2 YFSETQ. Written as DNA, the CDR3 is TGCGCCAGCAGCCCTACAGGGGGACAAGAGACCCAGTACTTC. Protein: CASSPTGGQETQYF.

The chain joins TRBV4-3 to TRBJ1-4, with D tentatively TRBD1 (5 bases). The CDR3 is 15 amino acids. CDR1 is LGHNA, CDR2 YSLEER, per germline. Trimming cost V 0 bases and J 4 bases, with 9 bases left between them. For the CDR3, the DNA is TGCGCCAGCAGCCAAGATCAGGGCCATAATGAAAAACTGTTTTTT. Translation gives CASSQDQGHNEKLFF.

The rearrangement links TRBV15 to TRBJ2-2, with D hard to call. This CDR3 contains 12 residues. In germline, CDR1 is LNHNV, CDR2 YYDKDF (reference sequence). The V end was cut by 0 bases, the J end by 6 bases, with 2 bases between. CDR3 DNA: TGTGCCACCAGCAGAGATCCCGGGGAGCTGTTTTTT. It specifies CATSRDPGELFF.

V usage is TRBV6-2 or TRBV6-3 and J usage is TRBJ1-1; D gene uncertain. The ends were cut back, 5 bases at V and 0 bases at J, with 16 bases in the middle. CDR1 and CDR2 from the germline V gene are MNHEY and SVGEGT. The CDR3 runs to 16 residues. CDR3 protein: CASSPQTGFMNTEAFF. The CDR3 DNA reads TGTGCCAGCAGTCCGCAGACGGGTTTCATGAACACTGAAGCTTTCTTT.

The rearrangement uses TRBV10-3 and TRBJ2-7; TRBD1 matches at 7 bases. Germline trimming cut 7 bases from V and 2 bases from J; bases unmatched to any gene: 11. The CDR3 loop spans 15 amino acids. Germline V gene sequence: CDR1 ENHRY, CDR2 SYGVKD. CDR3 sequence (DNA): TGTGCCATCATCTACACCGGGACAGCGACCTACGAGCAGTACTTC. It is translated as CAIIYTGTATYEQYF.

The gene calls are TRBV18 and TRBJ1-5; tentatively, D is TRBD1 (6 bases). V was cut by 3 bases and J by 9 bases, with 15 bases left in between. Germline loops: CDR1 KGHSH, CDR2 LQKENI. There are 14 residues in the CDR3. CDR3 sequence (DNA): TGTGCCAGCTCACCGACAGGAGGGAATGCGCCCCAGCATTTT. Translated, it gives CASSPTGGNAPQHF.

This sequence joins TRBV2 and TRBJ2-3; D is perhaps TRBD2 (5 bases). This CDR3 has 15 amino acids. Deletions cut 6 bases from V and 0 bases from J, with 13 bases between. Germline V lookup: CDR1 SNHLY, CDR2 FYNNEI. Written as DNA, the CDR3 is TGTGCCAGCAGACGCAGCAGGACTAGCACAGATACGCAGTATTTT. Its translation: CASRRSRTSTDTQYF.

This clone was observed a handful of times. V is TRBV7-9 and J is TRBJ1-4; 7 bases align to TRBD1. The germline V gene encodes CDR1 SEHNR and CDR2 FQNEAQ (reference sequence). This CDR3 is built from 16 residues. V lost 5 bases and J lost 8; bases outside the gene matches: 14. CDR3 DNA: TGTGCCAGCAGCAGTAACCGGGACAGTAGTGGGGAAAAACTGTTTTTT. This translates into CASSSNRDSSGEKLFF.

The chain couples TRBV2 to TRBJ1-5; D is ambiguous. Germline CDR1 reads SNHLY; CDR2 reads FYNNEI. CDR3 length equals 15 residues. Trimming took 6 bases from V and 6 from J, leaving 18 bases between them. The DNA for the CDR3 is TGTGCCAGCAGCCCCGGGGAGGTCACGGGTCAGCCCCAGCATTTT. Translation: CASSPGEVTGQPQHF.

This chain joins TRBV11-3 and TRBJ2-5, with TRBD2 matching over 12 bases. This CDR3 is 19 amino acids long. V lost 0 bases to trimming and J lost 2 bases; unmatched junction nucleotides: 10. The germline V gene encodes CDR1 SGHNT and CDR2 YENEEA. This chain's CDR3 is CASSLEFLAGGQEQETQYF. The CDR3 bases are TGTGCCAGCAGCTTAGAATTCCTAGCGGGGGGGCAGGAACAAGAGACCCAGTACTTC.

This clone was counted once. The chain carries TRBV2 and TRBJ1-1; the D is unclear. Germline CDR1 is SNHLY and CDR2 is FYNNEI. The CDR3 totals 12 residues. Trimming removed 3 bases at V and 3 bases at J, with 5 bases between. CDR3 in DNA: TGTGCCAGCAGTGACAGTTACACTGAAGCTTTCTTT. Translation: CASSDSYTEAFF.

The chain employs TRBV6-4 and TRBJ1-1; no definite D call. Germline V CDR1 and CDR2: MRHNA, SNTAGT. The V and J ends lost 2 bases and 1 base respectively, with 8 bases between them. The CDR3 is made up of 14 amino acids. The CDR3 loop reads CASSDPARNTEAFF. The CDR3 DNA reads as TGTGCCAGCAGTGACCCAGCCCGGAACACTGAAGCTTTCTTT.

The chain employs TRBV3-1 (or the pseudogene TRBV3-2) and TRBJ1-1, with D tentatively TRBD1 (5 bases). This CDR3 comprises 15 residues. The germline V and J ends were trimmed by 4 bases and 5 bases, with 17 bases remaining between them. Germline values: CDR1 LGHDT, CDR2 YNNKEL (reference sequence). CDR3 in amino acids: CASSLQLGRGTEAFF. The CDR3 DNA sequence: TGTGCCAGCAGCCTGCAACTAGGGCGGGGGACTGAAGCTTTCTTT.

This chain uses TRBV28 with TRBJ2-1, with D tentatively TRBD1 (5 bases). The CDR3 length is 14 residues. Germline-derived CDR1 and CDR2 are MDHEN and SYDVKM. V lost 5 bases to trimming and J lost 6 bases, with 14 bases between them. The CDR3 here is CASSPPRQFNEQFF. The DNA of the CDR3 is TGTGCCAGCAGTCCCCCTCGACAGTTCAATGAGCAGTTCTTC. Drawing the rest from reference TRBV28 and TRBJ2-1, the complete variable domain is DVKVTQSSRYLVKRTGEKVFLECVQDMDHENMFWYRQDPGLGLRLIYFSYDVKMKEKGDIPEGYSVSREKKERFSLILESASTNQTSMYLCASSPPRQFNEQFFGPGTRLTVL.

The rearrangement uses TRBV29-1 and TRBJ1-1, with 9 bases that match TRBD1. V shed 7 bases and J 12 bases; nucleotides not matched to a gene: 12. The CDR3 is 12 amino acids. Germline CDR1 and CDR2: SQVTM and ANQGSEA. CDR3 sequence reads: CSDTSGTGMSFF. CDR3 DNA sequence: TGCAGCGACACTTCCGGGACAGGGATGTCTTTCTTT.

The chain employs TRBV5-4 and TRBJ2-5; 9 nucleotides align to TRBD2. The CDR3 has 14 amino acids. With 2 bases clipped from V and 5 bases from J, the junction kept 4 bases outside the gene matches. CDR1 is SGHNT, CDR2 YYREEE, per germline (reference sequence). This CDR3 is CASSFSGGGETQYF. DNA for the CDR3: TGTGCCAGCAGCTTTAGCGGGGGCGGGGAGACCCAGTACTTC.

CDR3 sequence (DNA): TGTGCCAGCAGTAGGGACTCTAGTGAGCAGTTCTTC. It yields the protein CASSRDSSEQFF. J is TRBJ2-1 and V is TRBV6-4; TRBD2 is a possible D gene (6 bases). V was trimmed by 5 bases and J by 9 bases, leaving 11 bases between them. Looked up from germline, CDR1 is MRHNA and CDR2 is SNTAGT. The CDR3 extends over 12 amino acids.

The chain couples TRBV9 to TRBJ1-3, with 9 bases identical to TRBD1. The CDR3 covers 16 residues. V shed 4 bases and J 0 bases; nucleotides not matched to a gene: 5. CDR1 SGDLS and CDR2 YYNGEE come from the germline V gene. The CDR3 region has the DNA TGTGCCAGCAGCTTGGGGACAGGGTTCTCTGGAAACACCATATATTTT. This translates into CASSLGTGFSGNTIYF.

The CDR3: CASSQGLAGGPGEQFF. The DNA of the CDR3 is TGTGCCAGCAGCCAGGGACTAGCGGGAGGGCCGGGTGAGCAGTTCTTC. V and J are TRBV3-1 (or the pseudogene TRBV3-2) and TRBJ2-1, with 16 bases aligning to TRBD2. Per the germline V gene, CDR1 is LGHDT and CDR2 is YNNKEL (reference sequence). V trimming: 3 bases; J trimming: 9 bases; junction bases outside the gene matches: 5. The CDR3 has 16 amino acids.

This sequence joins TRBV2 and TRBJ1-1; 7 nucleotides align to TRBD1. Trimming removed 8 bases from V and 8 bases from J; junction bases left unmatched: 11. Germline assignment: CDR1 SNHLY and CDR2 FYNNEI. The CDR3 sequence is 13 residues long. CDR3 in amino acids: CASGRQGLSEAFF. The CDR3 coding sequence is TGTGCCAGCGGTAGACAGGGTTTATCGGAAGCTTTCTTT.

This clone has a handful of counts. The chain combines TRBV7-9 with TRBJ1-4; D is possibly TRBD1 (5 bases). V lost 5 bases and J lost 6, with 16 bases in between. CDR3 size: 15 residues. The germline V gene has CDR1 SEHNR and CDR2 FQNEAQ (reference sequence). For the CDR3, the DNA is TGTGCCAGCAGCCCGTTTACAGGCTTGGATGAAAAACTGTTTTTT. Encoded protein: CASSPFTGLDEKLFF.

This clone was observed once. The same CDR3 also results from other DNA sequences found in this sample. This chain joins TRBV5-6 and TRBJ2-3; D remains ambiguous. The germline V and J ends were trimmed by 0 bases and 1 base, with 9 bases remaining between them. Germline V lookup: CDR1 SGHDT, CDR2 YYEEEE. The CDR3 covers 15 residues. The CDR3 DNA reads TGTGCCAGCAGCTTGGACTTACCGGGCACAGATACGCAGTATTTT. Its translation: CASSLDLPGTDTQYF. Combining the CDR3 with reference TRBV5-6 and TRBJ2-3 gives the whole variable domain DAGVTQSPTHLIKTRGQQVTLRCSPKSGHDTVSWYQQALGQGPQFIFQYYEEEERQRGNFPDRFSGHQFPNYSSELNVNALLLGDSALYLCASSLDLPGTDTQYFGPGTRLTVL.

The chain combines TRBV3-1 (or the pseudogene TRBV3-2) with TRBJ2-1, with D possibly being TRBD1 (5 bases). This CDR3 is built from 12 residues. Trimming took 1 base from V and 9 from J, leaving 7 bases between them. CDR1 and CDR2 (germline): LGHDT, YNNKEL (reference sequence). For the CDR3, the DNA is TGTGCCAGCAGCCAAGGACAGATTGAGCAGTTCTTC. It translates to CASSQGQIEQFF.

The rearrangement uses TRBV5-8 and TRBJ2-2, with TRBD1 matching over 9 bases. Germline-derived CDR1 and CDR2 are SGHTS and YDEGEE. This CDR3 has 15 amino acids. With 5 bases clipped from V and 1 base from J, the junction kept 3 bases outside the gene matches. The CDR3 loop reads CASRWTGVNTGELFF. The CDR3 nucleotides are TGTGCCAGCAGGTGGACAGGGGTGAACACCGGGGAGCTGTTTTTT.

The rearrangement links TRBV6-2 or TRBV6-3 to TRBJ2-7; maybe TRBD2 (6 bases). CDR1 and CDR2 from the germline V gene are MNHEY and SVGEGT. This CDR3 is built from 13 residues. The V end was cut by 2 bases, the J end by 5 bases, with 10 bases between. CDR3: CASSYLGGDEQYF. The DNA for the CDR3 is TGTGCCAGCAGTTACCTGGGAGGCGACGAGCAGTACTTC.